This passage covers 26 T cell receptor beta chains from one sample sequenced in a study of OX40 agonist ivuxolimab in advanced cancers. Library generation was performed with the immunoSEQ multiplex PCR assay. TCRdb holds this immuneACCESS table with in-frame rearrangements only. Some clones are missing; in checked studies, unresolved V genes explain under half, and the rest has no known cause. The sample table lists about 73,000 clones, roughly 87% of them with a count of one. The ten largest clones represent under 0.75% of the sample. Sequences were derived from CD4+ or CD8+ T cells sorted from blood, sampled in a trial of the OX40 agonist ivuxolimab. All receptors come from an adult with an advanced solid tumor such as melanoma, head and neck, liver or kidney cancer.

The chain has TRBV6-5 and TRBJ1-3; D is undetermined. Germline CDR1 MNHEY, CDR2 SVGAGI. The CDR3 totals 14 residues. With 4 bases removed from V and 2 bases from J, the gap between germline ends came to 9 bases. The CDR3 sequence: CASSSVTAGNTIYF. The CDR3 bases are TGTGCCAGCAGTTCCGTCACAGCTGGAAACACCATATATTTT.

The CDR3, as DNA: TGTGCCAGCAGTGGCGGAACTGGCTACACCTTC. Residues: CASSGGTGYTF. The genes are TRBV6-5 and TRBJ1-2; D unresolved. Between the trimmed V and J ends, which lost 5 bases and 7 bases, there was a span of 8 bases. CDR1 MNHEY and CDR2 SVGAGI come from the germline V gene. The CDR3 covers 11 residues.

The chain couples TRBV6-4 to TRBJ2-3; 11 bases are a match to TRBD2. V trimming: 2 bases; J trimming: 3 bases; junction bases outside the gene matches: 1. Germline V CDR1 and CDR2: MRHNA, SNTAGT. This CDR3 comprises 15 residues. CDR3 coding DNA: TGTGCCAGCAGTGACGCTAGCGGGGGGACAGATACGCAGTATTTT. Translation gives CASSDASGGTDTQYF.

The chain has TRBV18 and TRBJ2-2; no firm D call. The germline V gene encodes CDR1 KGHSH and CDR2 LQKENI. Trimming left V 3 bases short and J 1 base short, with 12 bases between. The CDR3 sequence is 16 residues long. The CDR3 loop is CASSPFGVLNTGELFF. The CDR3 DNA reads TGTGCCAGCTCACCCTTTGGGGTTTTGAACACCGGGGAGCTGTTTTTT.

CDR3 sequence: CASSGTRGVTGELFF. Here the CDR3 DNA reads TGTGCCAGCAGTGGGACTAGGGGGGTCACCGGGGAGCTGTTTTTT. The V call is TRBV6-1, the J call TRBJ2-2, with D possibly being TRBD2 (7 bases). CDR3 length: 15 amino acids. Germline-derived CDR1 and CDR2 are MNHNS and SASEGT. The germline V and J ends were trimmed by 4 bases and 4 bases, with 13 bases remaining between them.

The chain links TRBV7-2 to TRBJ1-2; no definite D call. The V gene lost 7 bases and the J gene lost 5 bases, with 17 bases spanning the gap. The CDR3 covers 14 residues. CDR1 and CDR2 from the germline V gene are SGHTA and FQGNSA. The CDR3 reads CASTLPRANYGYTF. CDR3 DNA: TGTGCCAGCACCCTACCGAGGGCGAATTATGGCTACACCTTC.

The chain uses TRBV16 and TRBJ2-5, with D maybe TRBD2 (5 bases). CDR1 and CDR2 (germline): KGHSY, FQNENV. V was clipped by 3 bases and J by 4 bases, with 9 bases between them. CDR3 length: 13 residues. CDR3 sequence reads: CASSQRVGETQYF. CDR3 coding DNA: TGTGCCAGCAGCCAGAGGGTTGGAGAGACCCAGTACTTC.

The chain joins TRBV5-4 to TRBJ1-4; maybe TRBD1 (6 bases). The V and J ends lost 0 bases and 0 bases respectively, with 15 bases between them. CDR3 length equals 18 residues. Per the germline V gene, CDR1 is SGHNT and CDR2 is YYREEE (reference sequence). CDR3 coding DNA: TGTGCCAGCAGCTTGGCTCCGGGACAACCGACAACTAATGAAAAACTGTTTTTT. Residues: CASSLAPGQPTTNEKLFF.

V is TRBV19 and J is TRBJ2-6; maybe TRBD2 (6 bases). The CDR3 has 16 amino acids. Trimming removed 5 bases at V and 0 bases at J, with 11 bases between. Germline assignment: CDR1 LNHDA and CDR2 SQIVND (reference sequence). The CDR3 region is CASSGLTSSGANVLTF. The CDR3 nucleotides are TGTGCCAGTAGTGGGCTGACTAGCTCTGGGGCCAACGTCCTGACTTTC.

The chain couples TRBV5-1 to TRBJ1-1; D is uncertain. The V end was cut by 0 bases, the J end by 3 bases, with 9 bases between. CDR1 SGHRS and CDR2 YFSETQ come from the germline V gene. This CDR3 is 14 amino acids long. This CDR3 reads CASSLGLGDTEAFF. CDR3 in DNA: TGCGCCAGCAGCTTGGGTCTTGGGGACACTGAAGCTTTCTTT.

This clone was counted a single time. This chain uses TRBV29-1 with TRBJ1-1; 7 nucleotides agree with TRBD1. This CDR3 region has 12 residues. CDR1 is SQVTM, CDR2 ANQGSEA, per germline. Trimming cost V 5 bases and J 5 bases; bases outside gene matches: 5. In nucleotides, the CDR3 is TGCAGCGTTTCTACAGGGGCGACTGAAGCTTTCTTT. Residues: CSVSTGATEAFF. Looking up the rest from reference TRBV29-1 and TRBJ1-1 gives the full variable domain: SAVISQKPSRDICQRGTSLTIQCQVDSQVTMMFWYRQQPGQSLTLIATANQGSEATYESGFVIDKFPISRPNLTFSTLTVSNMSPEDSSIYLCSVSTGATEAFFGQGTRLTVV.

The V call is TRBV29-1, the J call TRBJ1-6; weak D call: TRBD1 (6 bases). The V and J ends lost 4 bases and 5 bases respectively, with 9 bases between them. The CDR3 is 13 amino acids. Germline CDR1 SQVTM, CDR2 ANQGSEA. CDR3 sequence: CSVASGDNSPLHF. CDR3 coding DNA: TGCAGCGTTGCGTCAGGGGATAATTCACCCCTCCACTTT.

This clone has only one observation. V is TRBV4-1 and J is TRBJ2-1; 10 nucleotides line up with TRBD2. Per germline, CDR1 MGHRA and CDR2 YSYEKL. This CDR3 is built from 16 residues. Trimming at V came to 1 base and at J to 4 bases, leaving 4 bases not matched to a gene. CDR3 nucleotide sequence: TGCGCCAGCAGCCAAGGGCTAGCGGGGGTATACAATGAGCAGTTCTTC. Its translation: CASSQGLAGVYNEQFF.

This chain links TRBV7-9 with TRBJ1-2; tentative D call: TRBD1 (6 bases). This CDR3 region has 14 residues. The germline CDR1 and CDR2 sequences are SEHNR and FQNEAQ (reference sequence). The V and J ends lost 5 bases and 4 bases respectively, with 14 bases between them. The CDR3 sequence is CASSAYSDSYGYTF. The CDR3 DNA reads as TGTGCCAGCAGCGCGTACTCGGACAGCTATGGCTACACCTTC.

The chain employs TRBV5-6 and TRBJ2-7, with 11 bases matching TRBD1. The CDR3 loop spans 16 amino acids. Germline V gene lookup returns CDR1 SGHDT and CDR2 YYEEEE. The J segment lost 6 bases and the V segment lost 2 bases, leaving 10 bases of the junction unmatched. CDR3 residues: CASSLGQGARSSEQYF. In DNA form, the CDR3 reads TGTGCCAGCAGCTTAGGACAGGGGGCGCGTTCTTCCGAGCAGTACTTC.

The CDR3 DNA reads TGTGCCAGCAGGGGGGACCTGGCGTCCGGAAACACCATATATTTT. Its protein is CASRGDLASGNTIYF. This sequence joins TRBV27 and TRBJ1-3; tentatively, D is TRBD1 (5 bases). Trimming cost V 6 bases and J 4 bases, with 16 bases left between them. This CDR3 comprises 15 residues. Per germline, CDR1 MNHEY and CDR2 SMNVEV (reference sequence).

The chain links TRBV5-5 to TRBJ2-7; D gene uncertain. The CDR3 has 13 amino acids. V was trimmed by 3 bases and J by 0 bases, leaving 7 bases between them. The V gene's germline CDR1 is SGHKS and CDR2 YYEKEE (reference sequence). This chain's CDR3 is CASSSRSSYEQYF. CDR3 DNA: TGTGCCAGCAGCTCTCGGAGCTCCTACGAGCAGTACTTC.

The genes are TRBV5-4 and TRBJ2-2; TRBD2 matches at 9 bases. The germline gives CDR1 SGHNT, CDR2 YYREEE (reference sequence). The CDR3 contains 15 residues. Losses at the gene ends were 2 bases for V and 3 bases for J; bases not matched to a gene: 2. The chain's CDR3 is CASSLSGGYTGELFF. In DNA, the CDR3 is TGTGCCAGCAGCTTAAGCGGGGGGTACACCGGGGAGCTGTTTTTT.

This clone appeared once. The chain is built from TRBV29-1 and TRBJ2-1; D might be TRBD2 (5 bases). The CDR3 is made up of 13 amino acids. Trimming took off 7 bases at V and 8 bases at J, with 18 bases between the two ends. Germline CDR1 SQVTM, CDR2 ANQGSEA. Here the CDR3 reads CSAGPRRADEQFF. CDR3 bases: TGCAGCGCCGGGCCTCGGCGGGCGGATGAGCAGTTCTTC.

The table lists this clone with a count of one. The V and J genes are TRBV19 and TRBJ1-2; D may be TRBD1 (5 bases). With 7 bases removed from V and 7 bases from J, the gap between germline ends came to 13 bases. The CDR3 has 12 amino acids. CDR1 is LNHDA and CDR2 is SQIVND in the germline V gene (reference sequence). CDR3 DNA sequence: TGTGCCAGTAACGGGGCGGGTGGTGGCTACACCTTC. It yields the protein CASNGAGGGYTF.

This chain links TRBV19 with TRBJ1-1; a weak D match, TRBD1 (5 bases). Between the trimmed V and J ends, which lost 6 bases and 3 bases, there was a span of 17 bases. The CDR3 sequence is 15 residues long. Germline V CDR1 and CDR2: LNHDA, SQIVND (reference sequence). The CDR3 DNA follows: TGTGCCAGTAGCCCATTCCTGACAGTCCACACTGAAGCTTTCTTT. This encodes CASSPFLTVHTEAFF.

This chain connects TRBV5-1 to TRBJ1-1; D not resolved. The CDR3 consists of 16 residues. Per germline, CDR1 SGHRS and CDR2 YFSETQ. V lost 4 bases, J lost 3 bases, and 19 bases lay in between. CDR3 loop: CASSPSQLGGDTEAFF. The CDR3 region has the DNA TGCGCCAGCAGCCCCTCGCAGCTGGGAGGTGACACTGAAGCTTTCTTT.

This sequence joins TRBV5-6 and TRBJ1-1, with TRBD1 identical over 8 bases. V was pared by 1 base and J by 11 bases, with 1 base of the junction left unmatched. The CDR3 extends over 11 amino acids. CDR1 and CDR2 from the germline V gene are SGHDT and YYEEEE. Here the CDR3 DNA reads TGTGCCAGCAGCTTGCAGGGGGCGGCTTTCTTT. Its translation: CASSLQGAAFF.

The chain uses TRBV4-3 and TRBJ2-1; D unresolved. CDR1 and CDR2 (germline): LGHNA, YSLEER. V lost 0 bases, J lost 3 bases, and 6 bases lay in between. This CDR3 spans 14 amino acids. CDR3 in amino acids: CASSQDASYNEQFF. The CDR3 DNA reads TGCGCCAGCAGCCAAGATGCCAGCTACAATGAGCAGTTCTTC.

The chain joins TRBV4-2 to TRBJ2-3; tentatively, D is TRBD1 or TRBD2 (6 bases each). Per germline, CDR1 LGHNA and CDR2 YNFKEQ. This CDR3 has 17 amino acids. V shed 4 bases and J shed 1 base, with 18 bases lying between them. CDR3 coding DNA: TGTGCCAGCAGCCCGAGCGCCGGGGGCGGTCGCACAGATACGCAGTATTTT. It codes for CASSPSAGGGRTDTQYF.

The chain's CDR3 is CASSNDRVDNQPQHF. The DNA for the CDR3 is TGTGCCAGTAGTAACGACAGGGTAGACAATCAGCCCCAGCATTTT. The rearrangement uses TRBV19 and TRBJ1-5, with 7 bases that match TRBD1. V was clipped by 4 bases and J by 3 bases; unmatched bases: 6. The germline V gene has CDR1 LNHDA and CDR2 SQIVND (reference sequence). The CDR3 loop spans 15 amino acids.